This TCR beta chain was recorded in a study of response to subunit inactivated influenza vaccine. Study-level results: Every seasonal influenza vaccination brings in few new T cells, the authors suggested.

The trim removed 0 bases at V and 0 bases at J, leaving 17 bases unmatched. The CDR3 is 21 residues long. Germline values: CDR1 WNHNN, CDR2 SYGVQD (reference sequence). Comments on this clonotype: Its specificity is not known.

One entry per CDR3 protein results from TCRdb running MiXCR on the RT-PCR reads. The sample includes fewer than 800,000 distinct CDR3 sequences, approximately 14% seen only once; the top ten take approximately 10%. The sequence derives from a man aged 45-65 years who received an inactivated influenza vaccine. This chain links TRBV10-1 with TRBJ2-1, with 7 bases fitting TRBD2. Sequenced here: PBMCs from blood, sampled about 13 days after vaccination. The CDR3 coding sequence is TGCGCCAGCAGTGAGTCGAGGTGCCTAGCGGCACTAAGCGGCTCCTACAATGAGCAGTTCTTC. Translated, it gives CASSESRCLAALSGSYNEQFF.